The 21 T cell receptor beta chains below were found in one sample sequenced in a study of T cells in women clearing cervical HPV infection. Assay used: immunoSEQ multiplex PCR; TCRdb lists only in-frame clones, some missing. The clone table shows about 24,000 clones, with the ten largest holding roughly 5.9%. The specimen sequenced was blood buffy coat. Every receptor here comes from a woman aged 18-70 years with a cervical HPV16 infection that either progressed to CIN3+ or cleared (not recorded which).

Turning to this clone: Read coverage stops 3 residues before the CDR3 terminus; the germline J gene supplies the remainder. The genes are TRBV4-1 and TRBJ2-3; 7 bases agree with TRBD2. Germline assignment: CDR1 MGHRA and CDR2 YSYEKL. The CDR3 has 14 residues. Trimming at V came to 3 bases and at J to 4 bases, leaving 4 bases not matched to a gene. This CDR3 is CASSQQTSADTQYF. Incomplete CDR3 DNA: TGCGCCAGCAGCCAGCAAACTAGCGCAGATACG.

Concerning this clone itself: The CDR3 is cut off 3 residues early in the read; its end comes from the germline J gene. The chain links TRBV15 to TRBJ2-2; D possibly corresponds to TRBD1 (6 bases). The ends were cut back, 2 bases at V and 5 bases at J, with 15 bases in the middle. The CDR3 runs to 16 residues. CDR1 and CDR2 from the germline V gene are LNHNV and YYDKDF (reference sequence). The DNA read from the CDR3 is TGTGCCACCAGCAGACGAGGACAGCTGAGGACCGGGGAG. Translated, it gives CATSRRGQLRTGE. The complete CDR3 reads CATSRRGQLRTGELFF.

For this clone: The junction differs from germline at one of its ends, possibly a read error. The sequenced fragment ends 3 residues before the CDR3 boundary, so the rest is inferred from the germline J gene. This same CDR3 is encoded by further DNA sequences in the sample. This chain connects TRBV30 to TRBJ1-3, with 7 bases identical to TRBD1. CDR1 is GTSNPN and CDR2 is SVGIG in the germline V gene (reference sequence). This CDR3 contains 14 residues. The CDR3 spells CAWSEGGPGNTIYF. The part of the CDR3 DNA that was read is TGTGCCTGGAGCGAAGGGGGCCCTGGAAACACT.

Comment on this clone: The read ends 3 residues before the CDR3 terminus; that terminus is restored from the germline J gene. The rearrangement joins TRBV10-2 to TRBJ1-6; 8 positions match TRBD1. Germline CDR1 WSHSY, CDR2 SAAADI. Trimming removed 6 bases from V and 5 bases from J; junction bases left unmatched: 9. This CDR3 spans 16 amino acids. The sequenced CDR3 bases are TGCGCCAGCAGCCCGGGACAGGAGCGAGATAATTCACCC. Protein product: CASSPGQERDNSP. The whole CDR3 sequence reads CASSPGQERDNSPLHF.

With respect to this clone: The DNA ends 3 residues before the CDR3 does, and the rest of the CDR3 is filled in from the germline J gene. V and J are TRBV4-1 and TRBJ2-5; 9 bases align to TRBD2. Unmatched junction bases numbered 14, after V lost 1 base and J lost 5 bases. The CDR3 contains 18 residues. CDR1 and CDR2 (germline): MGHRA, YSYEKL. CDR3 amino acids: CASSQVIVGGGVVETQYF. CDR3 bases read: TGCGCCAGCAGCCAAGTCATCGTGGGCGGGGGGGTGGTCGAGACC.

As regards this clone: Sequencing ends 3 residues short of the CDR3 end; the germline J gene provides the rest. V and J are TRBV6-4 and TRBJ1-2; TRBD1 aligns across 7 bases. Germline V CDR1 and CDR2: MRHNA, SNTAGT. This CDR3 is 16 amino acids long. V lost 5 bases, J lost 6 bases, and 15 bases stayed unmatched. CDR3 bases read: TGTGCCAGCAGTCTCCCCAGATCCCCAGGGGGGCATGGC. It yields the protein CASSLPRSPGGHG. The complete CDR3 protein is CASSLPRSPGGHGYTF.

As for this clone: The read is 3 residues too short to cover the CDR3 end, so that end is filled in from the germline J gene. The chain links TRBV20-1 to TRBJ1-1; no clear D. CDR3 length: 10 amino acids. Germline lookup yields CDR1 DFQATT and CDR2 SNEGSKA (reference sequence). The V end was cut by 3 bases, the J end by 7 bases, with 6 bases between. The part of the CDR3 DNA that was read is TGCAGTGCTAGGTCAGTTGAA. This gives the protein CSARSVE. The full CDR3 reads CSARSVEAFF.

As to this clone: The CDR3 end lies 3 residues beyond the end of the read and is filled in from the germline J gene. The chain employs TRBV6-4 and TRBJ2-1; TRBD2 is a possible D gene (7 bases). The CDR3 has 15 residues. Germline V lookup: CDR1 MRHNA, CDR2 SNTAGT. Trimming took 4 bases from V and 4 from J, leaving 14 bases between them. CDR3 amino acids: CASSVEGGSYNEQFF. CDR3 DNA, as far as it was read: TGTGCCAGCAGTGTAGAGGGGGGGTCGTACAATGAG.

In the case of this clone: The CDR3 goes on 3 residues after the read ends, and that part is filled in from the germline J gene. This sequence joins TRBV5-1 and TRBJ1-1, with D possibly being TRBD1 (6 bases). The CDR3 consists of 14 residues. V shed 2 bases and J shed 5 bases, with 13 bases lying between them. Germline V CDR1 and CDR2: SGHRS, YFSETQ. This CDR3 is CASSLLSGETEAFF. The CDR3 DNA, read in part, is TGCGCCAGCAGCTTATTGTCAGGGGAAACTGAA.

Remarks on this clone: The read finishes 3 residues shy of the CDR3 end, and the germline J gene is used to complete it. The V call is TRBV29-1, the J call TRBJ1-1; D remains unclear. CDR1 is SQVTM and CDR2 is ANQGSEA in the germline V gene. The CDR3 is 12 amino acids. V was cut by 4 bases and J by 1 base, with 7 bases left in between. CDR3 sequence: CSVATTNTEAFF. CDR3 DNA, as far as it was read: TGCAGCGTTGCCACAACGAACACTGAA.

As concerns this clone: The read terminates 3 residues before the CDR3 end, so the remaining end is supplied by the germline J gene. This chain joins TRBV2 and TRBJ2-2; D perhaps matches TRBD1 (7 bases). The CDR3 runs 16 residues. Germline V gives CDR1 SNHLY, CDR2 FYNNEI. The CDR3 protein is CASRVDRDLDNSPLFF. CDR3 DNA (partial): TGTGCCAGCAGAGTCGACAGGGACTTGGATAATTCACCG.

For this clone: At the DNA level, this CDR3 is encoded by other sequences in the same sample as well. The covered CDR3 bases are TGTGCCAGTAGTGCGAACCCTGGGACAGGGAGTGTTACCGGGGAG. Protein: CASSANPGTGSVTGE. The full CDR3 reads CASSANPGTGSVTGELFF. The gene calls are TRBV19 and TRBJ2-2, with 9 positions matching TRBD1. The read terminates 3 residues ahead of where the CDR3 ends, so the germline J gene completes it. This CDR3 has 18 residues. From germline, CDR1 is LNHDA and CDR2 SQIVND (reference sequence). Trimming took 5 bases from V and 5 from J; bases not matched to a gene: 15.

About this clone itself: In the same sample, other DNA sequences code for this CDR3. The sequenced part of the CDR3 DNA is TGTGCCAGCTCACCCATTGCCCAGGGCAGCTCCTACGAG. This codes for CASSPIAQGSSYE. The whole CDR3 sequence reads CASSPIAQGSSYEQYF. V is TRBV18 and J is TRBJ2-7; possibly TRBD1 for D (5 bases). The missing CDR3 end, 3 residues past where the read stops, is filled in from the germline J gene. Germline V gene data show CDR1 as KGHSH and CDR2 as LQKENI. The CDR3 sequence is 16 residues long. With 3 bases removed from V and 0 bases from J, the gap between germline ends came to 15 bases.

As concerns this clone: From the germline J gene comes the end of the CDR3, since the read stops 3 residues before it. The chain combines TRBV7-6 with TRBJ2-1; TRBD2 aligns across 7 bases. Trimming cost V 7 bases and J 4 bases; bases outside gene matches: 7. This CDR3 has 14 amino acids. Germline CDR1 and CDR2: SGHVS and FNYEAQ. The CDR3 spells CASTYGGNYNEQFF. The part of the CDR3 DNA that was read is TGTGCCAGCACTTACGGGGGGAATTACAATGAG.

A word on this clone: From the germline J gene comes the end of the CDR3, since the read stops 3 residues before it. The chain recombines TRBV7-9 with TRBJ1-2; D is perhaps TRBD1 (5 bases). This CDR3 spans 14 amino acids. Germline-derived CDR1 and CDR2 are SEHNR and FQNEAQ (reference sequence). CDR3 bases read: TGTGCCAGCAGCCGTAGGGTTCAGGGCTACGAC. Translating gives CASSRRVQGYD. The CDR3, in full, reads CASSRRVQGYDYTF.

Concerning this clone itself: The read finishes 3 residues shy of the CDR3 end, and the germline J gene is used to complete it. The genes are TRBV2 and TRBJ2-1; D remains unclear. The CDR3 consists of 17 residues. Trimming removed 4 bases at V and 5 bases at J, with 21 bases between. CDR1 SNHLY and CDR2 FYNNEI come from the germline V gene. CDR3 DNA (partial): TGTGCCAGCAGTGCCCTCGGAAGGGTCAATGTTAACAATGAG. Residues: CASSALGRVNVNNE. In full, the CDR3 is CASSALGRVNVNNEQFF. Full variable domain (remainder filled in from reference TRBV2 and TRBJ2-1): EPEVTQTPSHQVTQMGQEVILRCVPISNHLYFYWYRQILGQKVEFLVSFYNNEISEKSEIFDDQFSVERPDGSNFTLKIRSTKLEDSAMYFCASSALGRVNVNNEQFFGPGTRLTVL.

As for this clone: The read comes to an end 3 residues before the CDR3 does, leaving the germline J gene to fill in the end. The rearrangement joins TRBV14 to TRBJ1-5, with D uncertain. Trimming removed 0 bases at V and 3 bases at J, with 3 bases between. This CDR3 contains 13 residues. Germline V gene lookup returns CDR1 SGHDN and CDR2 FVKESK. The CDR3 spells CASSQDHNQPQHF. The DNA read from the CDR3 is TGTGCCAGCAGCCAAGATCACAATCAGCCC. Combining the CDR3 with reference TRBV14 and TRBJ1-5 gives the whole variable domain EAGVTQFPSHSVIEKGQTVTLRCDPISGHDNLYWYRRVMGKEIKFLLHFVKESKQDESGMPNNRFLAERTGGTYSTLKVQPAELEDSGVYFCASSQDHNQPQHFGDGTRLSIL.

For this clone: Read data end 3 residues before the CDR3 end; the end is taken from the germline J gene. This chain connects TRBV5-1 to TRBJ2-3; D is ambiguous. Germline V gene sequence: CDR1 SGHRS, CDR2 YFSETQ. The CDR3 is 13 residues long. CDR3 DNA (partial): TGCGCCAGCAGCGGCTTGGCTCAAGAGACG. Its protein is CASSGLAQET. The CDR3 in full is CASSGLAQETQYF.

A note on this clone: The read gets to within 3 residues of the CDR3 end, and the germline J gene fills in the rest. J is TRBJ2-5 and V is TRBV10-1; the match to TRBD1 covers 9 bases. V shed 0 bases and J 5 bases; nucleotides not matched to a gene: 10. The CDR3 sequence is 17 residues long. Germline values: CDR1 WNHNN, CDR2 SYGVQD (reference sequence). Here the CDR3 reads CASSESWDREPSETQYF. The covered CDR3 bases are TGCGCCAGCAGTGAGTCATGGGACAGGGAGCCATCTGAGACC.

As to this clone: Coverage ceases 3 residues before the CDR3 finishes, and the germline J gene fills in the end. This rearrangement joins TRBV29-1 to TRBJ2-7; D possibly uses TRBD1 or TRBD2 (5 bases each). The V end was cut by 3 bases, the J end by 6 bases, with 15 bases between. Germline V gene lookup returns CDR1 SQVTM and CDR2 ANQGSEA. The CDR3 is made up of 13 amino acids. The CDR3 region is CSVDGQGVGEQYF. The covered CDR3 bases are TGCAGCGTTGACGGTCAGGGAGTAGGCGAG.

This chain's CDR3 is CASSLRSGQSYEQYF. The DNA read from the CDR3 is TGCGCCAGCAGCTTGAGATCAGGGCAATCCTACGAG. The V gene is TRBV5-1, the J gene TRBJ2-7; a possible D gene is TRBD1 (5 bases). Read sequence stops 3 residues before the CDR3 end, and the germline J gene provides the missing end. The CDR3 has 15 amino acids. V lost 1 base, J lost 1 base, and 12 bases lay in between. The germline V gene has CDR1 SGHRS and CDR2 YFSETQ.